In its sample, the clone carrying this T cell receptor (beta chain) was seen a few times. Expressed TCRB transcripts got sequenced, as all isolated RNA was reverse transcribed. TCRdb's copy holds only in-frame clones and misses some; the assay was immunoSEQ multiplex PCR. The sample contains roughly 150,000 clones, roughly 10% of which appear only once. The sample comes from a study of beta chain features in type 1 diabetes. V lost 3 bases to trimming and J lost 1 base, with 6 bases between them. Germline V CDR1 and CDR2: LNHDA, SQIVND (reference sequence). This CDR3 has 13 residues. The receptor comes from a man between 18 and 29 years old in good health. The rearrangement joins TRBV19 to TRBJ1-1; D uncertain. The sample was central memory CD4+ T cells from blood. DNA for the CDR3: TGTGCCAGTAGTATCAACCCGAACACTGAAGCTTTCTTT. As protein: CASSINPNTEAFF.